This entry lists 18 T cell receptor beta chains sequenced from one sample in a study of CD8+CD57+ T cells in acquired aplastic anemia. In patients chosen for sequencing, flow cytometry had shown CD8+CD57+ cell expansion. The template used for profiling TCR beta VDJ and CDR3 was genomic DNA. TCRdb re-called the reads through MiXCR, storing one row per CDR3 protein. The sample yields roughly 250,000 distinct CDR3 sequences, approximately 86% seen once. The sequenced material came from sorted CD4+, CD8+, or CD8+CD57+ T cells (not recorded which) from PBMCs. These receptor sequences come from a human donor with aplastic anemia.

To note about this clonotype: Germline is not matched at one junction end, which may reflect a read error. This chain uses TRBV7-2 with TRBJ2-3; D may be TRBD1 or TRBD2 (6 bases each). Germline loops: CDR1 SGHTA, CDR2 FQGNSA. This CDR3 comprises 14 residues. CDR3 sequence (DNA): TGTGCCAGCAGCTTAGCGCGCACTACTGCGGGACAAAGATTT. Its translation is CASSLARTTAGQRF.

With respect to this clonotype: A read error is likely, as this CDR3 ends without the conserved phenylalanine or tryptophan. The limits of the CDR3 on the DNA are not certain, so only TCRdb's listed CDR3 is given. This rearrangement joins TRBV2 to TRBJ2-1; the D segment call TRBD1 is taken from the table without a DNA check. CDR1 is SNHLY and CDR2 is FYNNEI in the germline V gene. The CDR3 spans 16 residues, counting both ends. The CDR3 loop is CASSYRGSKAHGGEYS.

V and J are TRBV11-1 and TRBJ2-6, with 8 bases that match TRBD2. Germline V gene lookup returns CDR1 SGHAT and CDR2 FQDESV (reference sequence). The V and J ends lost 6 bases and 4 bases, in that order; junction bases with no gene match: 8. This CDR3 has 16 residues. The CDR3 coding sequence is TGTGCCAGCAGACTAGCGGTAAGCTACGGGGCCAACGTCCTGACTTTC. Its protein product is CASRLAVSYGANVLTF. Full variable domain (rest looked up from reference TRBV11-1 and TRBJ2-6): EAEVAQSPRYKITEKSQAVAFWCDPISGHATLYWYRQILGQGPELLVQFQDESVVDDSQLPKDRFSAERLKGVDSTLKIQPAELGDSAMYLCASRLAVSYGANVLTFGAGSRLTVL.

This clonotype has only one observation. The conserved final phenylalanine or tryptophan is absent from the CDR3, which likely points to a read error. The DNA is omitted, as the CDR3 cannot be located on it reliably, and the CDR3 follows TCRdb's listing. The chain couples TRBV2 to TRBJ2-3; TRBD1 reflects the table's D call only, with no check against the DNA. Germline-derived CDR1 and CDR2 are SNHLY and FYNNEI. Termini included, the CDR3 measures 15 amino acids. Here the CDR3 reads CASGDGGTDTHTLCP.

The gene calls are TRBV7-9 and TRBJ2-3; D assignment may be TRBD1 or TRBD2 (5 bases each). The CDR3 consists of 14 residues. Germline CDR1 and CDR2: SEHNR and FQNEAQ (reference sequence). V shed 0 bases and J shed 15 bases, with 19 bases lying between them. The CDR3 region has the DNA TGTGCCAGCAGCTTAGCGGGTGGCTACGGGACCCACTATTTT. Amino acids: CASSLAGGYGTHYF.

Comments on this clonotype: A read error is likely, as this CDR3 ends without the conserved phenylalanine or tryptophan. It is unclear where the CDR3 begins or ends on the DNA, so no DNA is shown, and the CDR3 is as TCRdb lists it. The chain carries TRBV2 and TRBJ2-1; the D call of TRBD1 is as the table states it, not checked on the DNA. In germline, CDR1 is SNHLY, CDR2 FYNNEI. Counting both end residues, the CDR3 totals 15 amino acids. The chain's CDR3 is CASSVDRGLYHEQGD.

The chain recombines TRBV7-8 with TRBJ1-1; D possibly corresponds to TRBD1 (6 bases). Trimming stripped 2 bases from V and 9 bases from J, with 19 bases between. This CDR3 comprises 15 residues. Germline-derived CDR1 and CDR2 are SGHVS and FQNEAQ. The CDR3 sequence is CASSLHPTGTAQAFF. As DNA, the CDR3 is TGTGCCAGCAGCTTACATCCAACAGGGACCGCCCAAGCTTTCTTT.

On this clonotype itself: A read error may account for a junction end that differs from germline. This sequence joins TRBV2 and TRBJ2-6, with TRBD2 matching 8 bases. This CDR3 has 14 amino acids. Germline CDR1 is SNHLY and CDR2 is FYNNEI. CDR3 protein: CASSGVRGANTEAF. CDR3 bases: TGTGCCAGCAGTGGAGTGCGGGGGGCGAACACTGAAGCTTTC.

This clonotype was seen only a few times. The chain links TRBV15 to TRBJ1-1; no clear D. CDR1 and CDR2 from the germline V gene are LNHNV and YYDKDF (reference sequence). The CDR3 has 12 residues. V dropped 0 bases and J dropped 9 bases, with 8 bases sitting between them. In nucleotides, the CDR3 is TGTGCCACCAGCAGAGACAAGGGTCAAGCTTTCTTT. Amino acids: CATSRDKGQAFF.

Concerning this clonotype: No conserved phenylalanine or tryptophan is present at the end of the CDR3, so a read error is the likely explanation. The DNA is omitted, as the CDR3 cannot be located on it reliably, and the CDR3 follows TCRdb's listing. The V and J genes are TRBV7-2 and TRBJ2-3. Germline V gene lookup returns CDR1 SGHTA and CDR2 FQGNSA. The CDR3 is 13 residues long, ends included. The CDR3 sequence: CASGDAGTINPYA.

On this clonotype: A much more abundant neighbour one base away suggests this may be a read error. This sequence joins TRBV7-8 and TRBJ1-5, with a tentative D call TRBD1 (6 bases). Germline lookup yields CDR1 SGHVS and CDR2 FQNEAQ. This CDR3 comprises 14 residues. This CDR3 is CASRDGGTDTPYFF. Written as DNA, the CDR3 is TGTGCCAGCAGGGACGGGGGCACAGATACGCCGTATTTTTTT.

The chain carries TRBV9 and TRBJ2-6; TRBD2 is a possible D gene (5 bases). Trimming took off 7 bases at V and 2 bases at J, with 7 bases between the two ends. The V gene's germline CDR1 is SGDLS and CDR2 YYNGEE. This CDR3 comprises 13 residues. CDR3 in amino acids: CASGGAGANVLTF. As DNA, the CDR3 is TGTGCCAGCGGAGGAGCTGGGGCCAACGTCCTGACTTTC. Complete variable domain (other parts from reference TRBV9 and TRBJ2-6): DSGVTQTPKHLITATGQRVTLRCSPRSGDLSVYWYQQSLDQGLQFLIQYYNGEERAKGNILERFSAQQFPDLHSELNLSSLELGDSALYFCASGGAGANVLTFGAGSRLTVL.

This chain links TRBV5-4 with TRBJ1-6; no clear D. The CDR3 has 14 residues. Trimming stripped 3 bases from V and 8 bases from J, with 12 bases between. The germline gives CDR1 SGHNT, CDR2 YYREEE (reference sequence). The CDR3 reads CASSSTSGHSPLHF. The CDR3, as DNA: TGTGCCAGCAGCTCGACTAGCGGGCATTCACCCCTCCACTTT. Supplemented by reference TRBV5-4 and TRBJ1-6, the full variable domain reads ETGVTQSPTHLIKTRGQQVTLRCSSQSGHNTVSWYQQALGQGPQFIFQYYREEENGRGNFPPRFSGLQFPNYSSELNVNALELDDSALYLCASSSTSGHSPLHFGNGTRLTVT.

The chain recombines TRBV7-9 with TRBJ2-5; D possibly matches TRBD1 or TRBD2 (5 bases each). In germline, CDR1 is SEHNR, CDR2 FQNEAQ (reference sequence). This CDR3 region has 15 residues. V was cut by 5 bases and J by 4 bases, with 17 bases left in between. CDR3 residues: CASSLPFEGRETQYF. The DNA for the CDR3 is TGTGCCAGCAGCCTACCGTTCGAGGGACGAGAGACCCAGTACTTC.

This clonotype was observed once. The genes are TRBV11-3 and TRBJ2-5; 9 positions match TRBD1. The CDR3 runs to 12 residues. Germline V gives CDR1 SGHNT, CDR2 YENEEA. The J segment lost 9 bases and the V segment lost 5 bases, leaving 4 bases of the junction unmatched. The DNA of the CDR3 is TGTGCCAGCAGCCCGCGGGACAGGGCCCAGTACTTC. Amino acids: CASSPRDRAQYF.

The CDR3 loop is CASSIPRGKLFF. The CDR3 DNA reads as TGTGCCAGTAGTATACCGAGGGGAAAACTGTTTTTT. The chain couples TRBV19 to TRBJ1-4; D may be TRBD1 (5 bases). Germline CDR1 LNHDA, CDR2 SQIVND (reference sequence). Trimming pared 2 bases from V and 10 bases from J, leaving 8 bases between. The CDR3 loop spans 12 amino acids.

The chain carries TRBV7-2 and TRBJ2-7, with TRBD2 matching 7 bases. This CDR3 comprises 15 residues. Germline lookup yields CDR1 SGHTA and CDR2 FQGNSA. J gave up 8 bases and V 4 bases, and 14 bases lay outside the gene matches. The DNA for the CDR3 is TGTGCCAGCAGCTACTCGGGAGGAGCCGATACGCAGCAGTACGTC. This translates into CASSYSGGADTQQYV.

Of note for this clonotype: The CDR3 does not end in the conserved phenylalanine or tryptophan, so this is likely a read error. This chain joins TRBV12-3 or TRBV12-4 and TRBJ1-3; no definite D call. The CDR3 covers 13 residues. V lost 8 bases to trimming and J lost 3 bases, with 11 bases between them. CDR3 loop: CASPEGGGNTIYS. CDR3 in DNA: TGTGCCAGCCCAGAGGGCGGTGGAAACACCATATATTCT.